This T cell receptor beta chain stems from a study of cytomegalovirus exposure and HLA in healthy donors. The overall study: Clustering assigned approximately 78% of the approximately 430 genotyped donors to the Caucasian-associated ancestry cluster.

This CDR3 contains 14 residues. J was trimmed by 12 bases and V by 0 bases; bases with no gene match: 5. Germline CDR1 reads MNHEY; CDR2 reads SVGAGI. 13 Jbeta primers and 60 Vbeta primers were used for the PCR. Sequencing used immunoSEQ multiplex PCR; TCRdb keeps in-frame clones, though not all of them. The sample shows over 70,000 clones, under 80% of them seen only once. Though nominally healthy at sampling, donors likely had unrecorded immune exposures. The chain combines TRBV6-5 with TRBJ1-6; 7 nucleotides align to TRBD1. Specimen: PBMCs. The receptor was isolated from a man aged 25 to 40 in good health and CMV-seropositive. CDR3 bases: TGTGCCAGCAGTTACTCGAGACAGGGTCTACCCCTCCACTTT. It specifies CASSYSRQGLPLHF.